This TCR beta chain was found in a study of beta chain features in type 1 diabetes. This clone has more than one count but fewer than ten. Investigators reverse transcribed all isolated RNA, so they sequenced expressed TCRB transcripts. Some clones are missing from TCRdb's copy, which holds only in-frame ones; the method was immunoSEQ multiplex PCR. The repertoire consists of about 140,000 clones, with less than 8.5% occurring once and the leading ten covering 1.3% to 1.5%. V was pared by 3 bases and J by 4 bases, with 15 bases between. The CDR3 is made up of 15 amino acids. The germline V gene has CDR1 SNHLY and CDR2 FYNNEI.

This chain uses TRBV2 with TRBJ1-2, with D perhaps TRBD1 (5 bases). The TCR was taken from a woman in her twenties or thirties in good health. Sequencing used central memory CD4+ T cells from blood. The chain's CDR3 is CASSEAGPSGYGYTF. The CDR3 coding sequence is TGTGCCAGCAGTGAGGCAGGGCCCTCTGGCTATGGCTACACCTTC.